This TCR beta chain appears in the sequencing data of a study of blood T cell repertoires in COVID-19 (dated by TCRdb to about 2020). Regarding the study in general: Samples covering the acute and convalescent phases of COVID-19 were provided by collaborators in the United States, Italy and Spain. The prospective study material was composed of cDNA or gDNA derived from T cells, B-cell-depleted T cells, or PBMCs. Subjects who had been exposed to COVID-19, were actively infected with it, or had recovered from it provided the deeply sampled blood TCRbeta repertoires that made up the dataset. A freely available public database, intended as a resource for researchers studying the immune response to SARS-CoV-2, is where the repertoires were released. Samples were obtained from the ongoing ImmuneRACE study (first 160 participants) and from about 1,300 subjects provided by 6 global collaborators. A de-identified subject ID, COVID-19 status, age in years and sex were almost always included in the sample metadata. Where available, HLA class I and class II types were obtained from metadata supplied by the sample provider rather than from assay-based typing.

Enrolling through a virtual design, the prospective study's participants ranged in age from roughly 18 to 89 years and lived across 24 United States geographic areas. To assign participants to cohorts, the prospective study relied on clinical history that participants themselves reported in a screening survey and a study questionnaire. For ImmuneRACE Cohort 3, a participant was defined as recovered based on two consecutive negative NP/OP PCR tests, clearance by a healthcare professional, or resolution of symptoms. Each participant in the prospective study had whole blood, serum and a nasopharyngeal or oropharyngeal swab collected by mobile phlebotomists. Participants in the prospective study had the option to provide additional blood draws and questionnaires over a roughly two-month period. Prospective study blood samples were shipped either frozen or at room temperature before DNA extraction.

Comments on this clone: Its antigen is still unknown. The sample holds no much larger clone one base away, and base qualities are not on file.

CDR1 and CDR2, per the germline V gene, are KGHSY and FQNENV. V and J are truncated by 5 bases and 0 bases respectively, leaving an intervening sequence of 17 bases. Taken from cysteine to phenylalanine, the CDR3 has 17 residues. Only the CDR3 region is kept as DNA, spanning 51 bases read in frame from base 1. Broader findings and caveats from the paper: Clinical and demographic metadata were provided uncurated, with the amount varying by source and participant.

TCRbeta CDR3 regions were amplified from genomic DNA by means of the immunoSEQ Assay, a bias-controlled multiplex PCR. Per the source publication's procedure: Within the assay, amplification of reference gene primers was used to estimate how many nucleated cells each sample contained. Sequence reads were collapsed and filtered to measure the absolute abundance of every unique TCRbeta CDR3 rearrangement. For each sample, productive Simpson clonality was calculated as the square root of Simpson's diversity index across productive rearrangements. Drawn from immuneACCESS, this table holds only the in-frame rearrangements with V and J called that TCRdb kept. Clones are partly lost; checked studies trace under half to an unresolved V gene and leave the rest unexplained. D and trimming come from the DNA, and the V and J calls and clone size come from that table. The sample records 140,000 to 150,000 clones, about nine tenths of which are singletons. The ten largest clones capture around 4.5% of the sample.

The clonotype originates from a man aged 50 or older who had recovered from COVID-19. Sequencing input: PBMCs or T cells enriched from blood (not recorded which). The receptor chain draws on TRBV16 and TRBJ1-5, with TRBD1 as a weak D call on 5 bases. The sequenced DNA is TGTGCCAGCAGCTCAATTATCGGGGGGGGTAGCAATCAGCCCCAGCATTTT. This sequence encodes CASSSIIGGGSNQPQHF.